These 30 T cell receptor beta chains originate from one sample sequenced in a study of technical replicates of blood from a handful of donors (dated by TCRdb to about 2017). The library was made by the immunoSEQ multiplex PCR assay. The table comes from immuneACCESS by way of TCRdb, which keeps in-frame sequences with V and J called. Part of the clones is missing from these tables; in studies checked, under half for an unresolved V gene and the rest for unknown reasons. The sample data list about 70,000 clones, and about nine tenths of these were observed just once. Around 0.41% of the sample rests with the top ten. Sequencing was performed on T cells isolated from PBMCs. The receptors were gathered from a human donor in good health.

V and J are TRBV10-3 and TRBJ2-7, with TRBD1 identical over 10 bases. After removal of 2 bases from V and 5 bases from J, the junction contained 9 bases not matched to a gene. Germline CDR1 is ENHRY and CDR2 is SYGVKD. The CDR3 runs 16 residues. The CDR3 bases are TGTGCCATCAGTGAGCCCGGGACAGGGGAAGCGAACGAGCAGTACTTC. Translation gives CAISEPGTGEANEQYF.

The chain employs TRBV11-3 and TRBJ2-5; weak D call: TRBD1 (5 bases). With 0 bases removed from V and 0 bases from J, the gap between germline ends came to 8 bases. Germline V gene lookup returns CDR1 SGHNT and CDR2 YENEEA. The CDR3 length is 15 residues. The CDR3 protein is CASSLDSGYQETQYF. The CDR3 DNA follows: TGTGCCAGCAGCTTAGATTCAGGGTACCAAGAGACCCAGTACTTC.

The gene calls are TRBV6-1 and TRBJ1-1, with 7 bases fitting TRBD1. Germline-derived CDR1 and CDR2 are MNHNS and SASEGT. This CDR3 spans 14 amino acids. The V and J ends lost 6 bases and 4 bases, in that order; junction bases with no gene match: 8. This CDR3 is CASSVDRVGTEAFF. The CDR3 DNA is TGTGCCAGCAGCGTAGACAGGGTTGGCACTGAAGCTTTCTTT.

V and J are TRBV29-1 and TRBJ1-5; 7 bases are a match to TRBD1. The CDR3 has 13 amino acids. V was clipped by 1 base and J by 5 bases; unmatched bases: 2. CDR1 is SQVTM and CDR2 is ANQGSEA in the germline V gene. The CDR3 DNA is TGCAGCGTTGAAGGAGGGGGCGATCAGCCCCAGCATTTT. It translates to CSVEGGGDQPQHF.

This chain links TRBV6-1 with TRBJ2-7, with a weak D call TRBD2 (7 bases). V lost 5 bases to trimming and J lost 6 bases, with 20 bases between them. The CDR3 covers 15 residues. Germline V CDR1 and CDR2: MNHNS, SASEGT. As DNA, the CDR3 is TGTGCCAGCAGTCAGTTGACAGGTCCGGGGGGCGAGCAGTACTTC. Protein sequence: CASSQLTGPGGEQYF.

J is TRBJ2-1 and V is TRBV9, with D possibly being TRBD2 (6 bases). Trimming removed 1 base from V and 0 bases from J, with 11 bases in between. Per germline, CDR1 SGDLS and CDR2 YYNGEE. The CDR3 contains 16 residues. The CDR3 coding sequence is TGTGCCAGCAGCGTAATTAGCGGTTACTCCTACAATGAGCAGTTCTTC. This encodes CASSVISGYSYNEQFF.

The CDR3 here is CASSLEAGGETQYF. DNA for the CDR3: TGCGCCAGCAGCTTGGAAGCCGGGGGAGAGACCCAGTACTTC. The gene calls are TRBV5-1 and TRBJ2-5; tentative D call: TRBD2 (6 bases). Germline V gene data show CDR1 as SGHRS and CDR2 as YFSETQ. The V and J ends lost 0 bases and 4 bases respectively, with 10 bases between them. This CDR3 has 14 residues. The full variable domain, completed using reference TRBV5-1 and TRBJ2-5, is KAGVTQTPRYLIKTRGQQVTLSCSPISGHRSVSWYQQTPGQGLQFLFEYFSETQRNKGNFPGRFSGRQFSNSRSEMNVSTLELGDSALYLCASSLEAGGETQYFGPGTRLLVL.

V gene TRBV7-2 combines with J gene TRBJ2-7; 9 nucleotides align to TRBD1. The CDR3 contains 17 residues. Germline trimming cut 5 bases from V and 7 bases from J; bases unmatched to any gene: 18. Germline values: CDR1 SGHTA, CDR2 FQGNSA. As DNA, the CDR3 is TGTGCCAGCAGCCCAGGCGTAAGGGGACAGGGTCTAGGTGAGCAGTACTTC. Its protein is CASSPGVRGQGLGEQYF.

V usage is TRBV9 and J usage is TRBJ1-1, with 9 nucleotides matching TRBD1. Losses at the gene ends were 7 bases for V and 4 bases for J; bases not matched to a gene: 8. The CDR3 runs to 14 residues. Germline-derived CDR1 and CDR2 are SGDLS and YYNGEE. CDR3 sequence: CASSDRGDFTEAFF. The CDR3 nucleotides are TGTGCCAGCTCGGACAGGGGAGATTTCACTGAAGCTTTCTTT.

The genes are TRBV2 and TRBJ1-1; D is ambiguous. Germline V lookup: CDR1 SNHLY, CDR2 FYNNEI. Trimming shortened V by 1 base and J by 1 base, and 10 bases separated the two germline ends. This CDR3 has 15 residues. For the CDR3, the DNA is TGTGCCAGCAGTGAAGTAACACAGTCGAACACTGAAGCTTTCTTT. This gives the protein CASSEVTQSNTEAFF.

This sequence joins TRBV11-2 and TRBJ2-7; D unresolved. Germline V gives CDR1 SGHAT, CDR2 FQNNGV. Trimming removed 3 bases from V and 2 bases from J, with 8 bases in between. The CDR3 is 13 amino acids. The CDR3 DNA follows: TGTGCCAGCAGCTTGGCAGAACCCTACGAGCAGTACTTC. Its translation is CASSLAEPYEQYF.

J is TRBJ2-6 and V is TRBV9, with TRBD1 matching over 8 bases. The CDR3 has 18 residues. V gave up 5 bases and J gave up 1 base; unmatched junction bases: 11. The germline V gene encodes CDR1 SGDLS and CDR2 YYNGEE. The DNA for the CDR3 is TGTGCCAGCAGTGAAAACCCGACAGGGGCTTCTGGGGCCAACGTCCTGACTTTC. This gives the protein CASSENPTGASGANVLTF.

The rearrangement links TRBV27 to TRBJ2-7; D might be TRBD1 (6 bases). V was cut by 3 bases and J by 3 bases, with 18 bases left in between. This CDR3 is 16 amino acids long. Germline V gene lookup returns CDR1 MNHEY and CDR2 SMNVEV (reference sequence). Here the CDR3 DNA reads TGTGCCAGCAGTTTGGTATTCCAGGGGCTCGTCTACGAGCAGTACTTC. Translation: CASSLVFQGLVYEQYF.

The J gene is TRBJ2-7, the V gene TRBV9; a weak D match, TRBD2 (6 bases). The CDR3 spans 14 residues. V gave up 2 bases and J gave up 2 bases, with 11 bases separating them. Germline lookup yields CDR1 SGDLS and CDR2 YYNGEE. The CDR3 DNA follows: TGTGCCAGCAGCGTTGGACTATTCACCTACGAGCAGTACTTC. It encodes CASSVGLFTYEQYF.

This chain's CDR3 is CASSQVFEQFF. Here the CDR3 DNA reads TGTGCCAGCAGCCAAGTCTTCGAGCAGTTCTTC. This chain links TRBV14 with TRBJ2-1; D ambiguous. Trimming left V 1 base short and J 10 bases short, with 5 bases between. Germline CDR1 reads SGHDN; CDR2 reads FVKESK. This CDR3 has 11 amino acids.

The rearrangement links TRBV9 to TRBJ2-3, with D maybe TRBD2 (5 bases). Germline V lookup: CDR1 SGDLS, CDR2 YYNGEE. The CDR3 runs 15 residues. V dropped 2 bases and J dropped 2 bases, with 12 bases sitting between them. In DNA, the CDR3 is TGTGCCAGCAGCGTCATAGGGAGAAACACAGATACGCAGTATTTT. Its translation: CASSVIGRNTDTQYF.

The J gene is TRBJ1-5, the V gene TRBV7-9; D gene ambiguous. Trimming stripped 1 base from V and 2 bases from J, with 9 bases between. The CDR3 loop spans 15 amino acids. Germline CDR1 SEHNR, CDR2 FQNEAQ (reference sequence). CDR3 loop: CASSLGEVGNQPQHF. For the CDR3, the DNA is TGTGCCAGCAGCTTAGGGGAGGTCGGCAATCAGCCCCAGCATTTT.

The V call is TRBV27, the J call TRBJ2-7; D is possibly TRBD2 (6 bases). This CDR3 has 14 residues. Germline-derived CDR1 and CDR2 are MNHEY and SMNVEV (reference sequence). The V end lost 7 bases, the J end lost 2 bases, and 15 bases lay between the germline ends. CDR3 amino acids: CASKPGLKTYEQYF. The CDR3 DNA is TGTGCCAGCAAACCGGGACTGAAGACCTACGAGCAGTACTTC.

V and J are TRBV7-2 and TRBJ2-1; 7 bases map to TRBD2. CDR1 SGHTA and CDR2 FQGNSA come from the germline V gene. The CDR3 is 15 residues long. Unmatched junction bases numbered 9, after V lost 3 bases and J lost 7 bases. The CDR3 protein is CASSFSTSVQNEQFF. The CDR3 bases are TGTGCCAGCAGCTTTAGCACTAGCGTACAGAATGAGCAGTTCTTC.

V and J are TRBV28 and TRBJ2-3; 7 nucleotides align to TRBD2. Unmatched junction bases numbered 5, after V lost 6 bases and J lost 2 bases. Germline lookup yields CDR1 MDHEN and CDR2 SYDVKM. The CDR3 runs to 14 residues. CDR3 protein: CASRRGDYTDTQYF. CDR3 nucleotide sequence: TGTGCCAGCAGACGTGGGGACTACACAGATACGCAGTATTTT.

CDR3 sequence: CASSGWASRETQYF. The CDR3 nucleotides are TGTGCCAGCAGTGGGTGGGCGTCCCGAGAGACCCAGTACTTC. The J gene is TRBJ2-5, the V gene TRBV2; D is ambiguous. Germline CDR1 and CDR2: SNHLY and FYNNEI. The CDR3 contains 14 residues. V lost 4 bases and J lost 4, with 13 bases in between.

The V call is TRBV19, the J call TRBJ2-3; TRBD2 matches at 13 bases. V shed 2 bases, J shed 4 bases, and the junction held 3 bases outside the gene matches. This CDR3 comprises 16 residues. Germline V lookup: CDR1 LNHDA, CDR2 SQIVND (reference sequence). CDR3 coding DNA: TGTGCCAGTAGTATACGGACTAGCGGGAGTGCAGATACGCAGTATTTT. Its translation: CASSIRTSGSADTQYF.

This chain joins TRBV6-5 and TRBJ2-3, with a possible D match to TRBD2 (6 bases). CDR3 length equals 15 residues. Trimming took 2 bases from V and 0 from J, leaving 9 bases between them. Germline V gene data show CDR1 as MNHEY and CDR2 as SVGAGI. The CDR3 DNA follows: TGTGCCAGCAGTTACGCTGGGACTAGCACAGATACGCAGTATTTT. Amino acids: CASSYAGTSTDTQYF.

The chain joins TRBV27 to TRBJ2-7, with TRBD1 matching 9 bases. From germline, CDR1 is MNHEY and CDR2 SMNVEV (reference sequence). The CDR3 has 16 amino acids. V was pared by 3 bases and J by 5 bases, with 11 bases of the junction left unmatched. CDR3 region: CASSLSPGQGTHEQYF. CDR3 DNA sequence: TGTGCCAGCAGTTTGTCACCGGGACAGGGAACCCACGAGCAGTACTTC.

The CDR3: CASSEARDRVVPNTIYF. The CDR3 nucleotides read TGTGCCAGCAGTGAAGCGAGGGACAGGGTCGTCCCAAACACCATATATTTT. J is TRBJ1-3 and V is TRBV6-1; TRBD1 matches at 9 bases. CDR3 length: 17 amino acids. The V and J ends lost 0 bases and 6 bases, in that order; junction bases with no gene match: 9. Looked up from germline, CDR1 is MNHNS and CDR2 is SASEGT.

This clone was recorded only once. CDR3 bases: TGTGCCAGCAGCCAAGCACAGGGCCCAGATACGCAGTATTTT. Encoded protein: CASSQAQGPDTQYF. The V and J genes are TRBV4-2 and TRBJ2-3; a weak D match, TRBD1 (6 bases). The germline V gene encodes CDR1 LGHNA and CDR2 YNFKEQ. V lost 1 base and J 4 bases, leaving 9 bases between the germline ends. The CDR3 loop spans 14 amino acids.

This chain joins TRBV27 and TRBJ2-5; 8 bases fit TRBD2. Germline loops: CDR1 MNHEY, CDR2 SMNVEV (reference sequence). V was pared by 0 bases and J by 2 bases, with 5 bases of the junction left unmatched. The CDR3 covers 16 residues. The CDR3 is CASSLSVAGPQETQYF. Written as DNA, the CDR3 is TGTGCCAGCAGTTTATCCGTAGCGGGGCCTCAAGAGACCCAGTACTTC.

The chain is built from TRBV6-6 and TRBJ2-7; weak D call: TRBD1 (6 bases). Germline CDR1 and CDR2: MNHNY and SVGAGI (reference sequence). The CDR3 is 14 residues long. V lost 5 bases, J lost 2 bases, and 13 bases lay in between. This CDR3 reads CASSQQGPTYEQYF. The DNA for the CDR3 is TGTGCCAGCAGTCAACAGGGACCCACCTACGAGCAGTACTTC.

The gene calls are TRBV25-1 and TRBJ1-1; a possible D gene is TRBD1 (5 bases). The CDR3 runs to 14 residues. Germline V gene sequence: CDR1 MGHDK, CDR2 SYGVNS. Trimming took 1 base from V and 5 from J, leaving 11 bases between them. The CDR3 DNA is TGTGCCAGCAGTGAATTTAAGGGGAAGACTGAAGCTTTCTTT. This codes for CASSEFKGKTEAFF.

This clone came up once. The rearrangement links TRBV9 to TRBJ2-3; 11 nucleotides line up with TRBD2. The CDR3 is made up of 17 amino acids. J lost 7 bases, V lost 4 bases, and 14 bases had no gene match. Germline V CDR1 and CDR2: SGDLS, YYNGEE. The CDR3 DNA sequence: TGTGCCAGCAGCCCACAAACACGGGCTAGCGGGAGGAATACGCAGTATTTT. This gives the protein CASSPQTRASGRNTQYF.